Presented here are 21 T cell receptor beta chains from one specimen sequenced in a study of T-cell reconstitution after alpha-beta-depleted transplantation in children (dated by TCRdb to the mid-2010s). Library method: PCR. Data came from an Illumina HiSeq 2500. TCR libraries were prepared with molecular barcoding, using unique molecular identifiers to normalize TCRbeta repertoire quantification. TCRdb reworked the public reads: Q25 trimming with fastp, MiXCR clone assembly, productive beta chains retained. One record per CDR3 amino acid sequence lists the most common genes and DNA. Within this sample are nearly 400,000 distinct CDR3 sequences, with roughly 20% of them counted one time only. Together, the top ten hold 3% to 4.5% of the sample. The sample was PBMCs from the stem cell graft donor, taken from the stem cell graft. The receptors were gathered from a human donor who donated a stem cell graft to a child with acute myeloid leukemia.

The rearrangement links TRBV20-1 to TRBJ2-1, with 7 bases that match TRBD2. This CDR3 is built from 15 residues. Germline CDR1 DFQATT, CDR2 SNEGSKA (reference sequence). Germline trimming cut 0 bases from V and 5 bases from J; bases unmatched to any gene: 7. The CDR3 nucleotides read TGCAGTGCTAGAGATAGGGCTAGCGGCCACAATGAGCAGTTCTTC. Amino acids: CSARDRASGHNEQFF.

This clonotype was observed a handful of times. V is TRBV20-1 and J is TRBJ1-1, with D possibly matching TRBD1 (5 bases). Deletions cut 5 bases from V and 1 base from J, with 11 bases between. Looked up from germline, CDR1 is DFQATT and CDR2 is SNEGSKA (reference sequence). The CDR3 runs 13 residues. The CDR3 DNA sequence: TGCAGTGCTGGCGGGACGGCGAACACTGAAGCTTTCTTT. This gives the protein CSAGGTANTEAFF.

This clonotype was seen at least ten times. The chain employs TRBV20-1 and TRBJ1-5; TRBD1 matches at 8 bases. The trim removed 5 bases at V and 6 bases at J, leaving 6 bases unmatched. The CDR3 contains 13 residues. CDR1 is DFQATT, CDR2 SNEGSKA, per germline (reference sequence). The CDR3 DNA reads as TGCAGTGCTGGACAGGGATGGGGTCAGCCCCAGCATTTT. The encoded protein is CSAGQGWGQPQHF.

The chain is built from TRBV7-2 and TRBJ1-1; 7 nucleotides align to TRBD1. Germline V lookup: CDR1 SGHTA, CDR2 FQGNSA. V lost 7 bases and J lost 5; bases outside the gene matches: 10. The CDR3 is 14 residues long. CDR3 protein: CASIFDRVGTEAFF. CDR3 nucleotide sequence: TGTGCCAGCATCTTCGACAGGGTCGGGACTGAAGCTTTCTTT.

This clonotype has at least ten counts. The CDR3 DNA sequence: TGTGCCAGCAGTGCCCTAACAGGGACGCAAGAGACCCAGTACTTC. Residues: CASSALTGTQETQYF. This rearrangement joins TRBV6-1 to TRBJ2-5; the D gene is possibly TRBD1 (6 bases). Trimming removed 4 bases at V and 2 bases at J, with 14 bases between. Per the germline V gene, CDR1 is MNHNS and CDR2 is SASEGT. This CDR3 is built from 15 residues.

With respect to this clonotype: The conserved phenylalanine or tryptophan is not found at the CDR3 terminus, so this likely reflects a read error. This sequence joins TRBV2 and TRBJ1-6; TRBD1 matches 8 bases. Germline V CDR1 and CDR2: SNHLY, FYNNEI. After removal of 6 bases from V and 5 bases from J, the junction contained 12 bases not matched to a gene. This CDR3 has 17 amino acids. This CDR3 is CASSAVPQGADNSPLHY. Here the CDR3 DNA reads TGTGCCAGCAGCGCCGTCCCCCAGGGGGCGGATAATTCACCCCTCCACTAT.

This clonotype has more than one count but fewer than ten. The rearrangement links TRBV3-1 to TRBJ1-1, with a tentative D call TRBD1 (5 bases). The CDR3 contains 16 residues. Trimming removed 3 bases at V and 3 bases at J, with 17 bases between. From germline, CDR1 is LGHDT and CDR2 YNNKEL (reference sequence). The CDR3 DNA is TGTGCCAGCAGCCACTACCGGGCGGCGGGGGACACTGAAGCTTTCTTT. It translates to CASSHYRAAGDTEAFF.

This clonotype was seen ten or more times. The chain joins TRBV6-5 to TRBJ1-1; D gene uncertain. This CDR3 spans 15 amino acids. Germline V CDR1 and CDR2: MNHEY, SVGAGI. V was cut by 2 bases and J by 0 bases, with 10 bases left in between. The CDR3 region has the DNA TGTGCCAGCAGTTACAACGGCCTCATGAACACTGAAGCTTTCTTT. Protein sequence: CASSYNGLMNTEAFF.

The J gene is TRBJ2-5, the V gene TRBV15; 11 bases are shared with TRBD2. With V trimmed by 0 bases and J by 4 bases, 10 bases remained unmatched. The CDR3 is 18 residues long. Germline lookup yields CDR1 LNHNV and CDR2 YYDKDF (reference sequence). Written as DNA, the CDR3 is TGTGCCACCAGCAGAGATCTTGGTAGCGGGAGGGCCAGAGAGACCCAGTACTTC. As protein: CATSRDLGSGRARETQYF.

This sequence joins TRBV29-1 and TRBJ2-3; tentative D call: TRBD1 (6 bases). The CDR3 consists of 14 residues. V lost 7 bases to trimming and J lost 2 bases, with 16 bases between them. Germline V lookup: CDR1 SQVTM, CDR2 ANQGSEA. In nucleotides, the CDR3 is TGCAGCGCCTCACAGGGCCTATTCACAGATACGCAGTATTTT. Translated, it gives CSASQGLFTDTQYF.

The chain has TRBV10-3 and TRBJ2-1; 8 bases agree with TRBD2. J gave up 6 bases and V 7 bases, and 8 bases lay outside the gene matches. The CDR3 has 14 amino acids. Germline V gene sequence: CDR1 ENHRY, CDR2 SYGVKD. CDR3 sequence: CAITPSGYPNEQFF. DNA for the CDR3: TGTGCCATCACCCCTAGCGGGTACCCCAATGAGCAGTTCTTC.

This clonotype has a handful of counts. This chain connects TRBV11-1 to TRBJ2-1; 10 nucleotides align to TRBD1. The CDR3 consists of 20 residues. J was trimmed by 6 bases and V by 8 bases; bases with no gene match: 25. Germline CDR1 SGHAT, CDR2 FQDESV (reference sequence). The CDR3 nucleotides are TGTGCCAGCTCAACCGGGGGACAGGGGAGATTCGGGAGTAGGAGCAATGAGCAGTTCTTC. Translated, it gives CASSTGGQGRFGSRSNEQFF.

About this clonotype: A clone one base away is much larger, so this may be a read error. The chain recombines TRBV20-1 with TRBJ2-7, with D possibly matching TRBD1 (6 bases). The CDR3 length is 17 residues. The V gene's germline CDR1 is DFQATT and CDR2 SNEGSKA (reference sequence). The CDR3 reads CCASPTYGQTRSGEQYF. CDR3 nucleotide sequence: TGCTGTGCTAGCCCAACGTACGGACAGACACGGTCAGGCGAGCAGTACTTC.

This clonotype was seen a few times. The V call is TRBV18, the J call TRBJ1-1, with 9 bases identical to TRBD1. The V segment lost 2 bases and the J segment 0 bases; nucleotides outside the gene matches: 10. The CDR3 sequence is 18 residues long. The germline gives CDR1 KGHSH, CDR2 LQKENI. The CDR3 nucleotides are TGTGCCAGCTCACCAAACCTTGACAGGGGGAGGATGAACACTGAAGCTTTCTTT. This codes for CASSPNLDRGRMNTEAFF.

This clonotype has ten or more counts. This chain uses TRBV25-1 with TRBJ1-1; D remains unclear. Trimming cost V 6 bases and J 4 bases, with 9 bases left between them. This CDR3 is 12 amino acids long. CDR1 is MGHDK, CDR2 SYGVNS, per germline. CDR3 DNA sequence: TGTGCCAGCAGGACCTCGGGCACTGAAGCTTTCTTT. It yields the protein CASRTSGTEAFF.

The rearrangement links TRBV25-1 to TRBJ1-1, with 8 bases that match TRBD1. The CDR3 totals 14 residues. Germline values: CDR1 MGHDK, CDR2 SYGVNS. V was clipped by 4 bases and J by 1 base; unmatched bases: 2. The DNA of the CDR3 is TGTGCCAGCAGTGGGGGACAGGCGAACACTGAAGCTTTCTTT. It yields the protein CASSGGQANTEAFF.

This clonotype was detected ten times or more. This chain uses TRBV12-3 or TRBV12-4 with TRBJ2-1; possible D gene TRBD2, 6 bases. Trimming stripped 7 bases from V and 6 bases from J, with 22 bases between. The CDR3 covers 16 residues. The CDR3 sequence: CASTPRSGPWGNEQFF. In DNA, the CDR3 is TGTGCCAGCACCCCTAGGAGCGGGCCATGGGGCAATGAGCAGTTCTTC.

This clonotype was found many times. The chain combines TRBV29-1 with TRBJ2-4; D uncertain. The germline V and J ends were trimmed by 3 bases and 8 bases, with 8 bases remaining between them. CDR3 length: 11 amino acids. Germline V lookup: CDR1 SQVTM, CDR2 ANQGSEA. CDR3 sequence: CSVDSFDIQYF. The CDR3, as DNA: TGCAGCGTTGATAGTTTTGACATTCAGTACTTC.

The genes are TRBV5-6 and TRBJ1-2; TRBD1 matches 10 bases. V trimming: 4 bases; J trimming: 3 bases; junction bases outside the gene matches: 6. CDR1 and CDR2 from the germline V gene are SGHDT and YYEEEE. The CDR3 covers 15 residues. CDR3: CASSPRDRGYYGYTF. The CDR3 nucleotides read TGTGCCAGCAGCCCAAGGGACAGGGGTTACTATGGCTACACCTTC.

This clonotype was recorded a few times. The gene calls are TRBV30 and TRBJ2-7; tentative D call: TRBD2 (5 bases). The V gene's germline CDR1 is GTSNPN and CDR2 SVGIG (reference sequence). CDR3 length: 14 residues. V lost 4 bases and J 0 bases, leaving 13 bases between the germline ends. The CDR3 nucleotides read TGTGCCTGGATGCTCCTTGGGAGCTCCTACGAGCAGTACTTC. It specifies CAWMLLGSSYEQYF.

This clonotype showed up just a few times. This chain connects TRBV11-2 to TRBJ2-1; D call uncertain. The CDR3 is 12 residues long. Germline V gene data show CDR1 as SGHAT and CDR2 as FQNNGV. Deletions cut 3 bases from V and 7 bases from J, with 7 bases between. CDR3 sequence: CASSFLTNEQFF. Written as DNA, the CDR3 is TGTGCCAGCAGCTTCCTCACGAATGAGCAGTTCTTC.